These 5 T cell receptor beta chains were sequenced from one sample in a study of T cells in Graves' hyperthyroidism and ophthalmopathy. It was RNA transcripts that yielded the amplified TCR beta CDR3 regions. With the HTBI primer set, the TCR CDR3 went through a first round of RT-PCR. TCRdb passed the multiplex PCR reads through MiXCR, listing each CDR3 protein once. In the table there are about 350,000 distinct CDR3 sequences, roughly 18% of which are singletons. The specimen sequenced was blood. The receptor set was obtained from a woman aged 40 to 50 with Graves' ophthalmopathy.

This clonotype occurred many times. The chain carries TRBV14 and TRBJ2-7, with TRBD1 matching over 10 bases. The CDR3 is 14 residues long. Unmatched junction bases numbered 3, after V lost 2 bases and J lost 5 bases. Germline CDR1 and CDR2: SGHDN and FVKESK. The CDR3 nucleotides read TGTGCCAGCAGCCAACCGGGACAGGGGAACGAGCAGTACTTC. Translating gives CASSQPGQGNEQYF.

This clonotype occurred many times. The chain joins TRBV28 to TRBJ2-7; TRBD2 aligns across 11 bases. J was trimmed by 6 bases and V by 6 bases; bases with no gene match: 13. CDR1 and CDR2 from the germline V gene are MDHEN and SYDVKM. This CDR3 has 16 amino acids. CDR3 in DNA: TGTGCCAGCAGCCATAGAGTCACTAGCGGGAGCGGCGAGCAGTACTTC. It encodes CASSHRVTSGSGEQYF.

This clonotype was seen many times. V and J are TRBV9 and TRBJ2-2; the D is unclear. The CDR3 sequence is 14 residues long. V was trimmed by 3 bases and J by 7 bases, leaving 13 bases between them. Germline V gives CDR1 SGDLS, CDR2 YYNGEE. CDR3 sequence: CASSAANLGGELFF. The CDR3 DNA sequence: TGTGCCAGCAGCGCAGCTAATCTGGGCGGGGAGCTGTTTTTT.

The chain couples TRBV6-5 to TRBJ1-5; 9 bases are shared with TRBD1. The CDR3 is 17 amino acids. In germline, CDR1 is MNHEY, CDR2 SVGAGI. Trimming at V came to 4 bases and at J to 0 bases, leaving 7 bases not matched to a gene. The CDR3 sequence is CASSLDRGPYSNQPQHF. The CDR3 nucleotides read TGTGCCAGCAGTTTGGACAGGGGACCTTATAGCAATCAGCCCCAGCATTTT.

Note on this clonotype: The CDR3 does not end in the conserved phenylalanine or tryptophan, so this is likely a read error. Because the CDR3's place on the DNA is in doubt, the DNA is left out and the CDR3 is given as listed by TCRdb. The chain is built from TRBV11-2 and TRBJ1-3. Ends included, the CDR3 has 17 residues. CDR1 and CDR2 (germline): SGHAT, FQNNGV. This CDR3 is CASSLDLARMLETPYIL.